This TCR beta chain is drawn from a study of T cells in Graves' hyperthyroidism and ophthalmopathy. As for the study in general: Upon initial diagnosis and before any treatment, peripheral blood was collected. The study's findings and limits: Most thyroid clonotypes with frequency above 0.001 were detected in blood.

As to this clonotype: The target antigen is unknown.

V gave up 4 bases and J gave up 2 bases, with 16 bases separating them. CDR1 is MDHEN, CDR2 SYDVKM, per germline. The CDR3 consists of 16 residues. RNA transcripts gave rise to amplified TCR beta CDR3 regions. Primed by the HTBI set, a first-round RT-PCR was run on the TCR CDR3. One entry per CDR3 protein results from TCRdb running MiXCR on the multiplex PCR reads. The sample has some 350,000 distinct CDR3 sequences, around 14% seen once. This receptor was obtained from a woman in her late teens or twenties with Graves' hyperthyroidism that later progressed to Graves' ophthalmopathy. The sequenced sample consisted of blood. The chain recombines TRBV28 with TRBJ2-3; maybe TRBD1 (6 bases). This chain's CDR3 is CASSSIQQGNTDTQYF. CDR3 DNA: TGTGCCAGCAGTTCCATTCAACAGGGCAACACAGATACGCAGTATTTT.